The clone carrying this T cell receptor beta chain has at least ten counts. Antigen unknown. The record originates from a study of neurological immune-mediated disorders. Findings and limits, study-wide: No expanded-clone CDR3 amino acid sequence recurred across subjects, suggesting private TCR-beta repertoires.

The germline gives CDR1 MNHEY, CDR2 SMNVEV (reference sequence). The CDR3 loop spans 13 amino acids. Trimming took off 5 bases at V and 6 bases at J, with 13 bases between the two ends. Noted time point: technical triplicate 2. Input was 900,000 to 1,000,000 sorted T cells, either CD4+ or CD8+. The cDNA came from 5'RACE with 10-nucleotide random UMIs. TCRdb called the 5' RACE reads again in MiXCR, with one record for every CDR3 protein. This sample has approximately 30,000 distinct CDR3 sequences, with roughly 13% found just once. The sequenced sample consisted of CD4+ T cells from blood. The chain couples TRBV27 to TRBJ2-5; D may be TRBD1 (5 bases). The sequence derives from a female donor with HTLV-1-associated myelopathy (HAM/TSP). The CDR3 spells CASSPGAVQTQYF. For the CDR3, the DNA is TGTGCCAGCAGTCCTGGGGCCGTACAGACCCAGTACTTC.